The subject of this entry is one T cell receptor beta chain. Antigen: not known. With a much larger clone just one base away, this may be a read error. Time point here: newly diagnosed GD, antithyroid drugs for less than 3 months. PBMCs provided the RNA from which the TCR library was made. Arm-PCR of CDR3 regions and iRepertoire HTBI primers were the basis on which TCR beta libraries were built. One entry per CDR3 protein results from TCRdb running MiXCR on the multiplex PCR reads. The sample holds about 530,000 distinct CDR3 sequences; around 16% are singletons and the top ten take roughly 25%. This record belongs to a study of regulatory T cells in long-lasting Graves disease. Study results and limitations: Gene preferences differed: TRBV28, TRBJ1-2, TRBJ2-5 in persistent cases.

The CDR3 runs to 16 residues. Germline V gene data show CDR1 as SGHTA and CDR2 as FQGTGA. This sample was shared with a second study, whose subject was T cells in Graves' hyperthyroidism and ophthalmopathy.

This sequence was found in a woman aged 40 to 65 with Graves disease. This chain uses TRBV7-3 with TRBJ2-1; the D gene could be TRBD1 or TRBD2 (5 bases each). The sample here was peripheral blood mononuclear cells (PBMCs), taken at new diagnosis, from a patient treated with antithyroid drugs. CDR3 residues: CASSRARDGSYNEQFF. In DNA, the CDR3 is TGCGCCAGCAGCCGAGCCCGGGACGGCTCCTACAATGAGCAGTTCTTC.